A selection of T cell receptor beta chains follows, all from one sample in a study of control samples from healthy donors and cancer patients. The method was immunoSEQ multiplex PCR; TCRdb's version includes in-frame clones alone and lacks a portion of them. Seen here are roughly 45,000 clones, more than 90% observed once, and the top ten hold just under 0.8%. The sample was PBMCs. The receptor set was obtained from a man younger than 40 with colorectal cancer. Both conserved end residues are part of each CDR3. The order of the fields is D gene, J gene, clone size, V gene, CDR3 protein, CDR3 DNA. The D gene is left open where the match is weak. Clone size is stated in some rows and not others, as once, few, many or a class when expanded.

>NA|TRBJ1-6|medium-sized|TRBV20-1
CSASAGNPYALHF
TGCAGTGCTAGTGCAGGGAACCCGTATGCCCTCCACTTT
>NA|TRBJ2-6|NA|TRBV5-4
CASSLEPQVLSGANVLTF
TGTGCCAGCAGCTTGGAACCACAGGTCCTCTCTGGGGCCAACGTCCTGACTTTC
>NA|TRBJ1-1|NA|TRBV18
CASSPLDGGEAFF
TGTGCCAGCTCACCATTGGATGGTGGTGAAGCTTTCTTT
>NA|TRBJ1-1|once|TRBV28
CASSLGAAGMAFF
TGTGCCAGCAGTTTAGGTGCCGCCGGTATGGCTTTCTTT
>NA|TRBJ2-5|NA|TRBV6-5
CASSYSWGRETQYF
TGTGCCAGCAGTTACTCATGGGGTCGGGAGACCCAGTACTTC
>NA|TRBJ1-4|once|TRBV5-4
CASSLRGLNEKLFF
TGTGCCAGCAGCTTGCGCGGGCTTAATGAAAAACTGTTTTTT
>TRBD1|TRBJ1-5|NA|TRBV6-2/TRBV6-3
CASSYSGQGAFNSNQPQHF
TGTGCCAGCAGTTACTCGGGACAGGGGGCTTTCAATAGCAATCAGCCCCAGCATTTT
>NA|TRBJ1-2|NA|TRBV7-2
CASSLAVSGPDGYTF
TGTGCCAGCAGCTTAGCGGTGTCGGGTCCGGATGGCTACACCTTC
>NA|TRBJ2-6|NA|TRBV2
CASGAGSGANVLTF
TGTGCCAGCGGTGCGGGCTCTGGGGCCAACGTCCTGACTTTC
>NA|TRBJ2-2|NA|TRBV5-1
CASSPLGGTGELFF
TGCGCCAGCAGCCCTTTAGGGGGGACCGGGGAGCTGTTTTTT
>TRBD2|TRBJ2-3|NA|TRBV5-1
CASSPRTSGAFDTQYF
TGCGCCAGCAGCCCCAGGACTAGCGGGGCGTTTGATACGCAGTATTTT
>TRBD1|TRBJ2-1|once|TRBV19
CASSMDRVLEQFF
TGTGCCAGTAGTATGGACAGGGTTTTGGAGCAGTTCTTC
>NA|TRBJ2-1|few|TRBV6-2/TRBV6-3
CASSPQTGWSYNEQFF
TGTGCCAGCAGTCCCCAGACGGGGTGGTCCTACAATGAGCAGTTCTTC
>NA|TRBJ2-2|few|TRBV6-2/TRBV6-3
CASSYLNTGELFF
TGTGCCAGCAGTTACCTGAACACCGGGGAGCTGTTTTTT
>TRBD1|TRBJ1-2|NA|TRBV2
CASSEMGQGLLTIYTF
TGTGCCAGCAGTGAAATGGGACAGGGTTTACTTACTATTTACACCTTC
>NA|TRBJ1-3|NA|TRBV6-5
CASRHHDTIYF
TGTGCCAGCAGGCATCACGACACCATATATTTT
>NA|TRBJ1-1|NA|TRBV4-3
CASSQVDSSYTEAFF
TGCGCCAGCAGCCAAGTCGACAGCTCTTACACTGAAGCTTTCTTT
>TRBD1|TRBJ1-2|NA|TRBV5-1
CASSRTGGNYGYTF
TGCGCCAGCAGCCGCACAGGGGGCAACTATGGCTACACCTTC
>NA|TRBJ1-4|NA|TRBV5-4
CASSFYREKLFF
TGTGCCAGCAGCTTTTACCGTGAAAAACTGTTTTTT
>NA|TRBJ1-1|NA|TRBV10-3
CAISETRSAFF
TGTGCCATCAGTGAGACCAGATCCGCCTTCTTT
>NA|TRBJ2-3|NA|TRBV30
CAWVKGPPDTQYF
TGTGCCTGGGTAAAAGGACCCCCGGATACGCAGTATTTT
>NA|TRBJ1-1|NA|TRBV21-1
CASSEDRGDCGTEAFF
TGTGCCAGCAGCGAGGACAGGGGGGATTGTGGAACTGAAGCTTTCTTT
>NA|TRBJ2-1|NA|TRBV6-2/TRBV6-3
CASSRQYNEQFF
TGTGCCAGCAGTCGACAGTACAATGAGCAGTTCTTC
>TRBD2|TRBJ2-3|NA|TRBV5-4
CASSLSGGRGDTQYF
TGTGCCAGCAGCCTGAGCGGGGGGCGGGGAGATACGCAGTATTTT
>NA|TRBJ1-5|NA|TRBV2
CASRARDVPNQPQHF
TGTGCCAGCAGGGCCAGGGACGTCCCTAATCAGCCCCAGCATTTT
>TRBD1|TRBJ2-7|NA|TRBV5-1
CASSSGGTGVREQYF
TGCGCCAGCAGCTCGGGAGGGACAGGGGTGAGGGAGCAGTACTTC
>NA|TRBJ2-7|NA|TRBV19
CASSIHEDNLRGYEQYF
TGTGCCAGTAGTATTCATGAAGACAACCTCAGGGGCTACGAGCAGTACTTC
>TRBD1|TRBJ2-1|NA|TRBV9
CASSVLGQGFNEQFF
TGTGCCAGCAGCGTTCTGGGACAGGGTTTCAATGAGCAGTTCTTC
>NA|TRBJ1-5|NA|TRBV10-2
CASSASMVGFSNQPQHF
TGCGCCAGCAGTGCCAGTATGGTTGGCTTTAGCAATCAGCCCCAGCATTTT
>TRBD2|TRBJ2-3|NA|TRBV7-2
CASSLGRGGLDTQYF
TGTGCCAGCAGCTTAGGGCGGGGGGGCTTAGATACGCAGTATTTT
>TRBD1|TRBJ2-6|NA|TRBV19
CASSIGPGQGGLGSGANVLTF
TGTGCCAGTAGTATAGGCCCGGGACAGGGAGGATTGGGCTCTGGGGCCAACGTCCTGACTTTC
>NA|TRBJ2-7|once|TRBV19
CASSRGDEQYF
TGTGCCAGTAGTAGAGGGGACGAGCAGTACTTC